Following are 5 T cell receptor beta chains from one sample sequenced in a study of PD-1 blockade in classical Hodgkin lymphoma. The method was immunoSEQ multiplex PCR; TCRdb's version includes in-frame clones alone and lacks a portion of them. Of 55,000 to 80,000 clones listed, about 92% are singletons. Patients all relapsed after autologous stem cell transplantation, and there was variation in brentuximab vedotin exposure. The sample consisted of peripheral blood mononuclear cells (PBMCs), taken at baseline. Source of these receptors: a human donor with classical Hodgkin lymphoma.

The gene calls are TRBV9 and TRBJ2-7, with a tentative D call TRBD2 (6 bases). CDR1 is SGDLS and CDR2 is YYNGEE in the germline V gene. The length of the CDR3 is 13 residues. V dropped 0 bases and J dropped 5 bases, with 9 bases sitting between them. The chain's CDR3 is CASSVGGRHEQYF. DNA for the CDR3: TGTGCCAGCAGCGTAGGTGGGAGGCACGAGCAGTACTTC. Using reference TRBV9 and TRBJ2-7 for the parts outside the CDR3, the full variable domain is DSGVTQTPKHLITATGQRVTLRCSPRSGDLSVYWYQQSLDQGLQFLIQYYNGEERAKGNILERFSAQQFPDLHSELNLSSLELGDSALYFCASSVGGRHEQYFGPGTRLTVT.

The V call is TRBV18, the J call TRBJ2-7; 8 positions match TRBD1. After removal of 6 bases from V and 7 bases from J, the junction contained 17 bases not matched to a gene. Germline V CDR1 and CDR2: KGHSH, LQKENI. There are 16 residues in the CDR3. This CDR3 reads CASSRETGDEKEEQYF. The CDR3 DNA is TGTGCCAGCTCTCGAGAGACAGGGGACGAGAAAGAGGAGCAGTACTTC.

This rearrangement joins TRBV5-1 to TRBJ2-7; D perhaps matches TRBD1 (5 bases). Trimming took 0 bases from V and 0 from J, leaving 10 bases between them. The CDR3 is 15 amino acids. Germline values: CDR1 SGHRS, CDR2 YFSETQ. The CDR3 DNA follows: TGCGCCAGCAGCTTGGGTGCAGGGTCCTCCTACGAGCAGTACTTC. Amino acids: CASSLGAGSSYEQYF.

The chain couples TRBV5-1 to TRBJ2-3; D may be TRBD2 (5 bases). The CDR3 is 15 residues long. V dropped 3 bases and J dropped 0 bases, with 11 bases sitting between them. Looked up from germline, CDR1 is SGHRS and CDR2 is YFSETQ. The CDR3 DNA reads as TGCGCCAGCAGCTCGGCGGGCTTAAGCACAGATACGCAGTATTTT. Encoded protein: CASSSAGLSTDTQYF.

The chain links TRBV28 to TRBJ1-1; TRBD1 might be the D (6 bases). Germline loops: CDR1 MDHEN, CDR2 SYDVKM. Trimming shortened V by 5 bases and J by 5 bases, and 15 bases separated the two germline ends. The CDR3 extends over 14 amino acids. CDR3 protein: CASSLSRGRTEAFF. In nucleotides, the CDR3 is TGTGCCAGCAGTCTGTCCAGGGGAAGGACTGAAGCTTTCTTT.